These 20 T cell receptor beta chains originate from one sample sequenced in a study of blood T cells in healthy people across ages. With a J-beta primer mix and a sample-barcoded 5' primer, a second PCR ran roughly 7 to 11 cycles. One entry per CDR3 protein results from TCRdb running MiXCR on the 5' RACE reads. The sample carries 850,000 to 1,300,000 distinct CDR3 sequences, more than 40% recorded once. Sample: blood. These receptors all come from a woman in her sixties in good health.

The chain employs TRBV21-1 and TRBJ2-4; the table's TRBD1 call for D was not verified on the DNA. TRBV21-1 is given as a pseudogene. This CDR3 is built from 16 residues. The CDR3 coding sequence is TGTGCCAGCAGCCCTGTAGGGACAGGGCCCCCCAAAGAGCAGTACTTC. Residues: CASSPVGTGPPKEQYF.

V gene TRBV3-1 combines with J gene TRBJ2-1, with 9 bases matching TRBD2. CDR3 length: 16 amino acids. Germline assignment: CDR1 LGHDT and CDR2 YNNKEL (reference sequence). V lost 1 base, J lost 2 bases, and 3 bases stayed unmatched. The CDR3 region is CASSQVAGVAYNEQFF. CDR3 sequence (DNA): TGTGCCAGCAGCCAAGTAGCGGGAGTTGCCTACAATGAGCAGTTCTTC.

This clonotype is a singleton in its sample. This sequence joins TRBV7-9 and TRBJ2-1; a weak D match, TRBD2 (6 bases). Germline V lookup: CDR1 SEHNR, CDR2 FQNEAQ (reference sequence). This CDR3 region has 16 residues. Trimming cost V 1 base and J 8 bases, with 18 bases left between them. CDR3 region: CASSLVGGVNHDEQFF. The CDR3 DNA is TGTGCCAGCAGCTTAGTGGGCGGGGTAAATCACGATGAGCAGTTCTTC.

This chain links TRBV12-3 or TRBV12-4 with TRBJ2-7; TRBD2 matches 12 bases. Trimming cost V 3 bases and J 7 bases; bases outside gene matches: 13. The CDR3 runs to 17 residues. The CDR3 spells CASSFSSGRATYNEQYF. The CDR3 DNA is TGTGCCAGCAGTTTTTCTAGCGGGAGGGCCACCTACAATGAGCAGTACTTC.

On this clonotype itself: The junction shows a germline mismatch at one end, possibly a read error. In nucleotides, the CDR3 is TGTGCCAGCAGCCCCAGGACAGGGGGCAGCAATCAGCCCCAGCCTTTT. Its translation is CASSPRTGGSNQPQPF. V gene TRBV6-2 or TRBV6-3 combines with J gene TRBJ1-5; 11 bases agree with TRBD1. Germline-derived CDR1 and CDR2 are MNHEY and SVGEGT. This CDR3 is built from 16 residues.

This chain's CDR3 is CATSDVGQGGEQFF. CDR3 DNA: TGTGCCACCAGTGATGTTGGCCAGGGCGGTGAGCAGTTCTTC. The rearrangement uses TRBV24-1 and TRBJ2-1; possible D gene TRBD1, 5 bases. V lost 3 bases, J lost 9 bases, and 14 bases lay in between. The germline gives CDR1 KGHDR, CDR2 SFDVKD. The CDR3 has 14 amino acids.

The chain has TRBV27 and TRBJ1-2, with 9 bases matching TRBD1. This CDR3 has 17 residues. Germline lookup yields CDR1 MNHEY and CDR2 SMNVEV (reference sequence). The V segment lost 2 bases and the J segment 4 bases; nucleotides outside the gene matches: 11. The CDR3 region is CASSLHQSGTGFYGYTF. The CDR3 DNA reads as TGTGCCAGCAGTTTACACCAGAGCGGGACAGGGTTCTATGGCTACACCTTC.

The rearrangement uses TRBV6-6 and TRBJ2-5; D might be TRBD1 (5 bases). The DNA end lines up better with TRBJ2-7; the J call may be wrong. Germline CDR1 is MNHNY and CDR2 is SVGAGI (reference sequence). This CDR3 is 15 amino acids long. The CDR3 region has the DNA TGTGCCAGCAGTTACTCCCCCGCCAGGGATTCCGAGCAGTACTTC. As protein: CASSYSPARDSEQYF.

CDR3 coding DNA: TGTGCCAGCAGTGAAATGGTTGAGCAGTTCTTC. Translation gives CASSEMVEQFF. The V gene is TRBV2, the J gene TRBJ2-1, with D unclear. With 2 bases removed from V and 9 bases from J, the gap between germline ends came to 5 bases. Germline assignment: CDR1 SNHLY and CDR2 FYNNEI. CDR3 length equals 11 residues.

DNA of the CDR3: TGCAGCGTTGAGGGTCCCGGGACAGGAAAGGGCAATGAGCAGTTCTTC. This encodes CSVEGPGTGKGNEQFF. The rearrangement joins TRBV29-1 to TRBJ2-1, with 8 bases fitting TRBD1. The germline V gene has CDR1 SQVTM and CDR2 ANQGSEA. The CDR3 length is 16 residues. V lost 3 bases and J lost 6; bases outside the gene matches: 13.

The chain recombines TRBV18 with TRBJ1-6, with 11 bases matching TRBD1. CDR3 length: 15 amino acids. Per germline, CDR1 KGHSH and CDR2 LQKENI. V lost 2 bases to trimming and J lost 10 bases; unmatched junction nucleotides: 4. The CDR3 sequence: CASSPSGQGVSPLHF. CDR3 DNA: TGTGCCAGCTCACCATCGGGACAGGGGGTCTCACCCCTCCACTTT.

The genes are TRBV28 and TRBJ2-4; D is ambiguous. The CDR3 consists of 15 residues. V lost 6 bases and J 9 bases, leaving 21 bases between the germline ends. Germline V gene data show CDR1 as MDHEN and CDR2 as SYDVKM. CDR3 loop: CASSPPRAGVVIQYF. The DNA for the CDR3 is TGTGCCAGCAGCCCTCCCCGGGCCGGTGTTGTCATTCAGTACTTC.

The J gene is TRBJ2-3, the V gene TRBV6-2 or TRBV6-3, with 9 bases aligning to TRBD2. Germline V gene sequence: CDR1 MNHEY, CDR2 SVGEGT. With V trimmed by 3 bases and J by 2 bases, 3 bases remained unmatched. The CDR3 is 15 amino acids. The CDR3: CASSYVAGATDTQYF. The CDR3 DNA reads TGTGCCAGCAGTTATGTAGCGGGAGCCACAGATACGCAGTATTTT.

This clonotype appeared many times. The rearrangement links TRBV5-6 to TRBJ2-3, with 8 bases that match TRBD1. V was clipped by 1 base and J by 6 bases; unmatched bases: 1. The CDR3 consists of 13 residues. In germline, CDR1 is SGHDT, CDR2 YYEEEE. The CDR3: CASSLTGGDTQYF. CDR3 DNA sequence: TGTGCCAGCAGCTTGACAGGGGGGGATACGCAGTATTTT. The whole variable domain, remainder taken from reference TRBV5-6 and TRBJ2-3, is DAGVTQSPTHLIKTRGQQVTLRCSPKSGHDTVSWYQQALGQGPQFIFQYYEEEERQRGNFPDRFSGHQFPNYSSELNVNALLLGDSALYLCASSLTGGDTQYFGPGTRLTVL.

The gene calls are TRBV20-1 and TRBJ2-1; no clear D gene. CDR1 DFQATT and CDR2 SNEGSKA come from the germline V gene (reference sequence). Between the trimmed V and J ends, which lost 6 bases and 1 base, there was a span of 13 bases. There are 14 residues in the CDR3. DNA of the CDR3: TGCAGTGCCGACCCGGTCGGTTCCTACAATGAGCAGTTCTTC. It codes for CSADPVGSYNEQFF.

The chain couples TRBV12-3 or TRBV12-4 to TRBJ1-5; 7 bases are a match to TRBD1. V dropped 5 bases and J dropped 4; count of bases not matched to a gene: 5. CDR3 size: 14 residues. The CDR3 region is CASSVTGQNQPQHF. CDR3 in DNA: TGTGCCAGCAGTGTGACAGGGCAGAATCAGCCCCAGCATTTT.

This clonotype was counted between two and nine times. J is TRBJ2-3 and V is TRBV11-2; no clear D. Germline V gives CDR1 SGHAT, CDR2 FQNNGV. The CDR3 totals 13 residues. V dropped 1 base and J dropped 5 bases, with 7 bases sitting between them. Here the CDR3 reads CASSLAQVDTQYF. The CDR3 bases are TGTGCCAGCAGCTTAGCGCAGGTAGATACGCAGTATTTT.

This chain joins TRBV20-1 and TRBJ2-5; 11 bases fit TRBD2. After removal of 3 bases from V and 1 base from J, the junction contained 7 bases not matched to a gene. CDR1 and CDR2 (germline): DFQATT, SNEGSKA (reference sequence). This CDR3 spans 16 amino acids. CDR3 residues: CSASGTGLAVQETQYF. The CDR3 DNA follows: TGCAGTGCTAGCGGCACGGGACTAGCGGTCCAAGAGACCCAGTACTTC.

CDR3 sequence: CASSWYKDNEQFF. For the CDR3, the DNA is TGCGCCAGCAGCTGGTACAAGGACAATGAGCAGTTCTTC. The chain recombines TRBV5-1 with TRBJ2-1; no clear D gene. The CDR3 totals 13 residues. Trimming removed 3 bases at V and 5 bases at J, with 9 bases between. Germline V gene lookup returns CDR1 SGHRS and CDR2 YFSETQ.

This clonotype occurred once. The V gene is TRBV20-1, the J gene TRBJ2-7, with D possibly TRBD2 on 5 matching bases. Germline assignment: CDR1 DFQATT and CDR2 SNEGSKA (reference sequence). The germline V and J ends were trimmed by 6 bases and 7 bases, with 16 bases remaining between them. The CDR3 totals 12 residues. CDR3 coding DNA: TGCAGTGCAGAGGGAATCTCCAATGAGCAGTACTTC. Its translation is CSAEGISNEQYF.